This T cell receptor (beta chain) originates from a study of blood T cell repertoires in COVID-19. Sequencing used immunoSEQ multiplex PCR; TCRdb keeps in-frame clones, though not all of them. Altogether 220,000 or so clones are present, roughly 92% being singletons, with the ten largest covering 0.82%. The V end lost 5 bases, the J end lost 3 bases, and 11 bases lay between the germline ends. This CDR3 contains 13 residues. The chain combines TRBV12-3 or TRBV12-4 with TRBJ2-7, with D tentatively TRBD1 (5 bases). Sequencing was done on a sample of peripheral blood. This TCR derives from a man aged 60 to 75 with COVID-19, enrolled during active disease. As DNA, the CDR3 is TGTGCCAGCAGTCTAGGGGCAGACTACGAGCAGTACTTC. Translated: CASSLGADYEQYF.